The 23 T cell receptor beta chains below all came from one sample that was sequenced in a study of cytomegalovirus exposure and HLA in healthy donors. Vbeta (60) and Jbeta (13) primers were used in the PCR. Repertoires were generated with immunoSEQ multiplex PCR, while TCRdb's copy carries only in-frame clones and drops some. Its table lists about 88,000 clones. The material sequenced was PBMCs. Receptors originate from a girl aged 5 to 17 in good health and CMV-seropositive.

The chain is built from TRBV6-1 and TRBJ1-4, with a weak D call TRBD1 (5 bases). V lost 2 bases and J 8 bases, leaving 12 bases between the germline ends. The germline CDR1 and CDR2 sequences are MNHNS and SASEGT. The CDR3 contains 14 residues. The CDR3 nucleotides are TGTGCCAGCAGTGAACGGGGACGGGAGGAAAAACTGTTTTTT. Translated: CASSERGREEKLFF.

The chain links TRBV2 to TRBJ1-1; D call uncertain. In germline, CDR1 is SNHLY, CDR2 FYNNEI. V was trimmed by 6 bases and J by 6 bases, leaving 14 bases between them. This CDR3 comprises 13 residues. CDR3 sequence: CASSADSRAEAFF. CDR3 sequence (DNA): TGTGCCAGCAGCGCCGATAGCCGAGCTGAAGCTTTCTTT. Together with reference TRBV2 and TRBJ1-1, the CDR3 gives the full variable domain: EPEVTQTPSHQVTQMGQEVILRCVPISNHLYFYWYRQILGQKVEFLVSFYNNEISEKSEIFDDQFSVERPDGSNFTLKIRSTKLEDSAMYFCASSADSRAEAFFGQGTRLTVV.

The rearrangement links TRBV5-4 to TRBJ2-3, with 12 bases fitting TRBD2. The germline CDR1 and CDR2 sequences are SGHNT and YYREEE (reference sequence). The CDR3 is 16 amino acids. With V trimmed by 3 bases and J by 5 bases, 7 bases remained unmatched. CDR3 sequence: CASSSPTSGGVDTQYF. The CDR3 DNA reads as TGTGCCAGCAGCTCACCGACTAGCGGGGGTGTAGATACGCAGTATTTT.

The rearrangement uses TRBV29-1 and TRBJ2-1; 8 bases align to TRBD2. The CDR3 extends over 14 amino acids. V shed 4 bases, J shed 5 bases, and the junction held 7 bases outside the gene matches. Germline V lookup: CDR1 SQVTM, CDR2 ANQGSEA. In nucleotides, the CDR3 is TGCAGCGTTGTACGGGGGGGCCCTGACAATGAGCAGTTCTTC. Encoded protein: CSVVRGGPDNEQFF.

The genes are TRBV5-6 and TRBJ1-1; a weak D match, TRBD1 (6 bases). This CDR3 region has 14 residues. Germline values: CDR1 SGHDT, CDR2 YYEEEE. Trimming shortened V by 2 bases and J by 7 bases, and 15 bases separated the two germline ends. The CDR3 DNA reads TGTGCCAGCAGCTTAGGGCAGGGGATATATGAAGCTTTCTTT. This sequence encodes CASSLGQGIYEAFF. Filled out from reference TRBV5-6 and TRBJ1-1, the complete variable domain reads DAGVTQSPTHLIKTRGQQVTLRCSPKSGHDTVSWYQQALGQGPQFIFQYYEEEERQRGNFPDRFSGHQFPNYSSELNVNALLLGDSALYLCASSLGQGIYEAFFGQGTRLTVV.

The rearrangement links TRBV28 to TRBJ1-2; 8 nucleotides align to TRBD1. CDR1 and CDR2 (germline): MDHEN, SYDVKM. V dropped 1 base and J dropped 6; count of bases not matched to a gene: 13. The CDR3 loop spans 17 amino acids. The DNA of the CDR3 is TGTGCCAGCAGTTTATCTGCCGGGACAGGTGCTTCGAATGGCTACACCTTC. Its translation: CASSLSAGTGASNGYTF.

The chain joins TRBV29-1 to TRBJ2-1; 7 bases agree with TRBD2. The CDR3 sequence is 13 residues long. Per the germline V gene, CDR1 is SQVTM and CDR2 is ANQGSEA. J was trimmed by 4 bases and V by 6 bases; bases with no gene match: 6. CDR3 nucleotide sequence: TGCAGCGTGCGACTAGCAGATTACAATGAGCAGTTCTTC. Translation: CSVRLADYNEQFF.

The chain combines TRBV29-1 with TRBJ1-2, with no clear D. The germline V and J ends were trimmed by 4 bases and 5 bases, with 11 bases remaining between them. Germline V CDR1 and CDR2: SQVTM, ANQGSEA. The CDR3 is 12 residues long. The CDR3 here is CSVGLSGYGYTF. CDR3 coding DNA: TGCAGCGTTGGTTTGAGCGGGTATGGCTACACCTTC.

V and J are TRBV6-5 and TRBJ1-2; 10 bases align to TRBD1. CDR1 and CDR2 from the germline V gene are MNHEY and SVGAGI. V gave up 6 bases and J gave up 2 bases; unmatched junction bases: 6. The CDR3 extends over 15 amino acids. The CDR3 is CASRPTGGFNYGYTF. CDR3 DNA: TGTGCCAGCAGGCCGACAGGGGGCTTCAACTATGGCTACACCTTC.

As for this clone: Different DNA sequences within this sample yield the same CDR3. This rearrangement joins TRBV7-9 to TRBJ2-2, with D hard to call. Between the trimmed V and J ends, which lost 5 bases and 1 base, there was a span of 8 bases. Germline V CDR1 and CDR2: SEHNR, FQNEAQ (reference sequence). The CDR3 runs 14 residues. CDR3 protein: CASSPRQNTGELFF. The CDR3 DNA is TGTGCCAGCAGCCCGCGACAGAACACCGGGGAGCTGTTTTTT.

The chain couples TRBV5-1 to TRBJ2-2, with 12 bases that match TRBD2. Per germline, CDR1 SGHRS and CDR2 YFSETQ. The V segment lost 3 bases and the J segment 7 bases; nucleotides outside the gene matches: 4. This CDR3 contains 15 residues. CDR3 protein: CASSWTSGEDGELFF. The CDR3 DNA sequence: TGCGCCAGCAGCTGGACTAGCGGGGAGGACGGGGAGCTGTTTTTT.

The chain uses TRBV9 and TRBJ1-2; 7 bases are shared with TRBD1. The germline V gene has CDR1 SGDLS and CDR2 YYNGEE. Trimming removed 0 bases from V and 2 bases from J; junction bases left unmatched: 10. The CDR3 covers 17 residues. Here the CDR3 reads CASSVATGDTENYGYTF. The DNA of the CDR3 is TGTGCCAGCAGCGTAGCTACAGGGGACACCGAGAACTATGGCTACACCTTC.

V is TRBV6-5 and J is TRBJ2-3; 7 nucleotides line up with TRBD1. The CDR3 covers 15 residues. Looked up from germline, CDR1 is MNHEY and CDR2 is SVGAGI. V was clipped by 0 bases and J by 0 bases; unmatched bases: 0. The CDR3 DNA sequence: TGTGCCAGCAGTTACTCGGGACAGAGCACAGATACGCAGTATTTT. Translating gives CASSYSGQSTDTQYF.

DNA for the CDR3: TGTGCCAGCAGCTCCGCCCAGGGCCTATCTGGAAACACCATATATTTT. Translation gives CASSSAQGLSGNTIYF. The gene calls are TRBV7-6 and TRBJ1-3; a possible D gene is TRBD1 (5 bases). Germline lookup yields CDR1 SGHVS and CDR2 FNYEAQ. V was clipped by 4 bases and J by 1 base, with 14 bases between them. CDR3 length: 16 amino acids.

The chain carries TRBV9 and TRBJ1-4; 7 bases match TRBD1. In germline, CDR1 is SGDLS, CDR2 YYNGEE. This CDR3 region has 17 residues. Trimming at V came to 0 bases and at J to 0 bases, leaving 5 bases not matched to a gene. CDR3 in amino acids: CASSVEGGPATNEKLFF. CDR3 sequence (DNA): TGTGCCAGCAGCGTAGAAGGGGGCCCTGCAACTAATGAAAAACTGTTTTTT.

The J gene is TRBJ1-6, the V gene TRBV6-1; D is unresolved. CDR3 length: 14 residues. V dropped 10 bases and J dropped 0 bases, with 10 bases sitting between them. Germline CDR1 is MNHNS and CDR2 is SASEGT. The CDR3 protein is CANGGSSYNSPLHF. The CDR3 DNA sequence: TGTGCCAACGGCGGGAGCTCCTATAATTCACCCCTCCACTTT.

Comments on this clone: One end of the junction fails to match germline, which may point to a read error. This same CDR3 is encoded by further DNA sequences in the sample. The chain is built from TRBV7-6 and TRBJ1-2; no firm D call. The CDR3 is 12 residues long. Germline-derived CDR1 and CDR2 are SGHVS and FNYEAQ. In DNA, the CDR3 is TGTGCCAGCAGCTCACTGGAAGAGGGAGCCAACTTC. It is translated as CASSSLEEGANF.

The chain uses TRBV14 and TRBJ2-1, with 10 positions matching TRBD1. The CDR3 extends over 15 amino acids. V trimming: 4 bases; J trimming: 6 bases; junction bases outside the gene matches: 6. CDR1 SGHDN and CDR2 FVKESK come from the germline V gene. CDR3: CASSLRQGAGNEQFF. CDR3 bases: TGTGCCAGCAGCCTTCGACAGGGGGCCGGCAATGAGCAGTTCTTC.

The CDR3 sequence: CASSRGPYNEQFF. CDR3 DNA sequence: TGTGCCAGTAGTAGAGGGCCGTACAATGAGCAGTTCTTC. The chain carries TRBV19 and TRBJ2-1; D perhaps matches TRBD2 (5 bases). Per the germline V gene, CDR1 is LNHDA and CDR2 is SQIVND (reference sequence). Trimming left V 4 bases short and J 4 bases short, with 8 bases between. This CDR3 has 13 amino acids.

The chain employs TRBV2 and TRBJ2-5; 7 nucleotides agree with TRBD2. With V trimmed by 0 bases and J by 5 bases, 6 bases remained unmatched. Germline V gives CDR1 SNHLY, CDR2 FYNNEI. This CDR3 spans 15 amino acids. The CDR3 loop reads CASSEARTRGETQYF. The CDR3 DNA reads TGTGCCAGCAGTGAAGCCCGGACTAGAGGGGAGACCCAGTACTTC. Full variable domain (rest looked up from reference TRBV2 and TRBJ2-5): EPEVTQTPSHQVTQMGQEVILRCVPISNHLYFYWYRQILGQKVEFLVSFYNNEISEKSEIFDDQFSVERPDGSNFTLKIRSTKLEDSAMYFCASSEARTRGETQYFGPGTRLLVL.

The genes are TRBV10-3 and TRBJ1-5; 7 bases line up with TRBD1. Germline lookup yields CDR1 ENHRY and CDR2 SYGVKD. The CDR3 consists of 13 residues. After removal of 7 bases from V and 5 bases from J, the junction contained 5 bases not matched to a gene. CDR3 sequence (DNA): TGTGCCATCACACCCGGGACAGATCAGCCCCAGCATTTT. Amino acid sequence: CAITPGTDQPQHF.

DNA of the CDR3: TGCGCCAGCAGCCAGGAGACCGCGACAGTCTATGGCTACACCTTC. Translating gives CASSQETATVYGYTF. The chain recombines TRBV4-3 with TRBJ1-2, with TRBD1 as a possible D gene (5 bases). Germline CDR1 LGHNA, CDR2 YSLEER. The CDR3 covers 15 residues. V shed 3 bases and J shed 4 bases, with 15 bases lying between them.

The CDR3 DNA reads TGTGCCAGCGCAGGGGGAATCCAATACAATGAGCAGTTCTTC. This codes for CASAGGIQYNEQFF. This chain connects TRBV11-3 to TRBJ2-1; 7 bases align to TRBD1. Trimming cost V 8 bases and J 4 bases; bases outside gene matches: 8. CDR3 size: 14 residues. Germline lookup yields CDR1 SGHNT and CDR2 YENEEA.